This is a list of T cell receptor gamma chains from one sample in a study of human gamma delta and Vdelta1 T cells. TCRdb redid clone calling on the PCR reads using CATT. The profile shows around 5,000 gamma-chain clones, more than 30% of them singletons. No antigen has been assigned to these receptors. Sequencing was performed on Vdelta1 gamma-delta T cells from blood grown in culture (DOT cells). All receptors come from a human donor in good health. Each CDR3 is given with its conserved first and last residue. Only part of the rows carry a size: once, few, many, or a class if the clone is expanded.

13,medium-sized,TRGV3,TRGJP2,CATWWGSDWIKTF,TGTGCCACCTGGTGGGGTAGTGATTGGATCAAGACGTTT
12,few,TRGV4,TRGJ1/TRGJ2,CATWTFYYKKLF,TGTGCCACCTGGACCTTCTATTATAAGAAACTCTTT
19,few,TRGV4,TRGJ1/TRGJ2,CATWDRGALLPLSYYKKLF,TGTGCCACCTGGGATAGGGGCGCGCTTTTGCCCCTTTCTTATTATAAGAAACTCTTT
11,few,TRGV4,TRGJ1/TRGJ2,CATWDANKKLF,TGTGCCACCTGGGACGCAAATAAGAAACTCTTT
18,-,TRGV5,TRGJ1/TRGJ2,CATWDRQVGIPRGYKKLF,TGTGCCACCTGGGACAGGCAGGTAGGGATACCCCGTGGTTATAAGAAACTCTTT
15,few,TRGV2,TRGJ1/TRGJ2,CATWDPGKVGYKKLF,TGTGCCACCTGGGACCCTGGTAAGGTAGGGTATAAGAAACTCTTT
13,-,TRGV8,TRGJ1/TRGJ2,CATWDRHYYKKLF,TGTGCCACCTGGGATAGGCATTATTATAAGAAACTCTTT
12,-,TRGV4,TRGJ1/TRGJ2,CATWDERYKKLF,TGTGCCACCTGGGACGAGAGATATAAGAAACTCTTT
12,-,TRGV9,TRGJ1/TRGJ2,CALWLGYYKKLF,TGTGCCTTGTGGTTGGGTTATTATAAGAAACTCTTT
14,-,TRGV9,TRGJ1/TRGJ2,CALWEVTLYYKKLF,TGTGCCTTGTGGGAGGTGACCCTTTATTATAAGAAACTCTTT
11,-,TRGV10,TRGJ1/TRGJ2,CAAANYYKKLF,TGTGCTGCGGCGAATTATTATAAGAAACTCTTT
17,-,TRGV9,TRGJ1/TRGJ2,CALWEVDNFEERYKKLF,TGTGCCTTGTGGGAGGTGGACAATTTTGAGGAGCGTTATAAGAAACTCTTT
15,few,TRGV4,TRGJ1/TRGJ2,CATWDGPRGYYKKLF,TGTGCCACCTGGGACGGCCCACGGGGCTATTATAAGAAACTCTTT
14,-,TRGV4,TRGJ1/TRGJ2,CATWDGPSGYKKLF,TGTGCCACCTGGGATGGGCCAAGTGGTTATAAGAAACTCTTT
13,few,TRGV4,TRGJ1/TRGJ2,CATWDGRYYKKLF,TGTGCCACCTGGGATGGGCGCTATTATAAGAAACTCTTT
10,-,TRGV9,TRGJ1/TRGJ2,CALCSYKKLF,TGTGCCTTGTGTTCTTATAAGAAACTCTTT
14,-,TRGV9,TRGJ1/TRGJ2,CALWEVLGDYKKLF,TGTGCCTTGTGGGAGGTGCTGGGGGATTATAAGAAACTCTTT
15,-,TRGV9,TRGJ1/TRGJ2,CALWEVKDGYYKKLF,TGTGCCTTGTGGGAGGTGAAGGACGGTTATTATAAGAAACTCTTT
12,few,TRGV2,TRGJ1/TRGJ2,CATWDGPGKKLF,TGTGCCACCTGGGACGGGCCGGGGAAGAAACTCTTT
13,few,TRGV2,TRGJ1/TRGJ2,CATWDGGYYKKLF,TGTGCCACCTGGGACGGAGGTTATTATAAGAAACTCTTT
12,few,TRGV4,TRGJ1/TRGJ2,CATWDVDYKKLF,TGTGCCACCTGGGATGTTGATTATAAGAAACTCTTT
15,few,TRGV4,TRGJ1/TRGJ2,CATWDGPFDYYKKLF,TGTGCCACCTGGGATGGGCCCTTCGATTATTATAAGAAACTCTTT
16,-,TRGV5,TRGJP2,CATWDRQSDRDWIKTF,TGTGCCACCTGGGACCGTCAATCCGATAGGGATTGGATCAAGACGTTT
14,few,TRGV5,TRGJ1/TRGJ2,CATWDRPSYYKKLF,TGTGCCACCTGGGACAGGCCATCTTATTATAAGAAACTCTTT
17,once,TRGV3,TRGJ1/TRGJ2,CASWDRRRASNYYKKLF,TGTGCCTCCTGGGACAGGCGTAGGGCTTCGAATTATTATAAGAAACTCTTT
12,-,TRGV8,TRGJ1/TRGJ2,CATWERYYKKLF,TGTGCCACCTGGGAGCGTTATTATAAGAAACTCTTT
13,-,TRGV3,TRGJ1/TRGJ2,CATWDTTSHKKLF,TGTGCCACCTGGGACACGACCTCTCATAAGAAACTCTTT
15,-,TRGV4,TRGJ1/TRGJ2,CATWDGPGNYYKKLF,TGTGCCACCTGGGATGGGCCAGGGAATTATTATAAGAAACTCTTT
12,few,TRGV4,TRGJ1/TRGJ2,CATWDGGYKKLF,TGTGCCACCTGGGATGGTGGGTATAAGAAACTCTTT